This T cell receptor (beta chain) was recorded in a study of CD8 T cells in Susac syndrome. Across the whole study: When blood was drawn, patients with Susac syndrome were on intravenous immunoglobulin alone, on corticosteroids, or therapy-naive. Study-wide results and limits: None of the CD4+ T cell repertoires in Susac syndrome showed clonal expansion.

Isolation of CD8+ and CD4+ T cells was performed negatively, whereas enrichment of TEMRA cells was done by FACS. With random hexamers, reverse transcription was performed on about 0.5 to 1 ug of RNA. The CDR3 of TCR beta was amplified by immunoSEQ multiplex PCR across 54 Vbeta and 13 Jbeta. TCRdb itself ran the immunoSEQ multiplex PCR reads through MiXCR, one entry per CDR3 protein. The table records under 150,000 distinct CDR3 sequences, over 90% of them present only once. V gave up 4 bases and J gave up 0 bases, with 7 bases separating them. The CDR3 spans 13 residues. Per the germline V gene, CDR1 is SQVTM and CDR2 is ANQGSEA. With regard to this clonotype: As yet, its antigen is unknown.

This clonotype was obtained from a human donor with Susac syndrome. V is TRBV29-1 and J is TRBJ2-4; TRBD2 might be the D (5 bases). Sequenced sample: CD4+ T cells from PBMCs. CDR3 DNA sequence: TGCAGCGTTGCTGGACTAGCCAAAAACATTCAGTACTTC. This translates into CSVAGLAKNIQYF.